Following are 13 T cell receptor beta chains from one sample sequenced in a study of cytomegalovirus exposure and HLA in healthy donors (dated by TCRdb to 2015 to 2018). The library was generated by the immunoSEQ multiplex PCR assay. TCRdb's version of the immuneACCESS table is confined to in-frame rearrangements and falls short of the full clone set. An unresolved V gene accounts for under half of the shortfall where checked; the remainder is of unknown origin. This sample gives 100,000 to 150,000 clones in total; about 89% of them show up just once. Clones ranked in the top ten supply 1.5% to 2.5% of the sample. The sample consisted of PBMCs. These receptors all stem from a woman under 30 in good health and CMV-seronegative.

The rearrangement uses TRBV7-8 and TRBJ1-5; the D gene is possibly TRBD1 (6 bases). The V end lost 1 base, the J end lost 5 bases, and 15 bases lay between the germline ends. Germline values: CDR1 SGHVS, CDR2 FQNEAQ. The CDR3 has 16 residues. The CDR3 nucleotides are TGTGCCAGCAGCTTAGAGGGGGGAGGGGTACATCAGCCCCAGCATTTT. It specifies CASSLEGGGVHQPQHF.

The CDR3 here is CASSPYMNQGGVYGYTF. CDR3 nucleotide sequence: TGTGCCAGCAGCCCCTATATGAATCAGGGAGGGGTCTATGGCTACACCTTC. The rearrangement uses TRBV5-5 and TRBJ1-2, with D maybe TRBD1 (5 bases). Germline CDR1 is SGHKS and CDR2 is YYEKEE (reference sequence). V was clipped by 4 bases and J by 4 bases, with 23 bases between them. This CDR3 has 17 amino acids. Full variable domain (outside the CDR3, taken from reference TRBV5-5 and TRBJ1-2): DAGVTQSPTHLIKTRGQQVTLRCSPISGHKSVSWYQQVLGQGPQFIFQYYEKEERGRGNFPDRFSARQFPNYSSELNVNALLLGDSALYLCASSPYMNQGGVYGYTFGSGTRLTVV.

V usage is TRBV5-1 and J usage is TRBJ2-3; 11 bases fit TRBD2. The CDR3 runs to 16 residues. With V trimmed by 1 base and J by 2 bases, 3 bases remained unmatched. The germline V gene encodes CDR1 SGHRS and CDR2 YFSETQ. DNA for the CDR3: TGCGCCAGCAGCTTGAGACTAGCGGGGCCCACAGATACGCAGTATTTT. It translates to CASSLRLAGPTDTQYF. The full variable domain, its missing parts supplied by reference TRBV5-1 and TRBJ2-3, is KAGVTQTPRYLIKTRGQQVTLSCSPISGHRSVSWYQQTPGQGLQFLFEYFSETQRNKGNFPGRFSGRQFSNSRSEMNVSTLELGDSALYLCASSLRLAGPTDTQYFGPGTRLTVL.

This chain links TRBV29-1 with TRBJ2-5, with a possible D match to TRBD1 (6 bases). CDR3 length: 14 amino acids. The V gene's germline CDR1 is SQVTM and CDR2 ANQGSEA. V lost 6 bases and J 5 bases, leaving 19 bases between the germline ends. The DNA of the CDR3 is TGCAGCGTGAGTGCCCAGGGGCCTGGGGAGACCCAGTACTTC. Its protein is CSVSAQGPGETQYF.

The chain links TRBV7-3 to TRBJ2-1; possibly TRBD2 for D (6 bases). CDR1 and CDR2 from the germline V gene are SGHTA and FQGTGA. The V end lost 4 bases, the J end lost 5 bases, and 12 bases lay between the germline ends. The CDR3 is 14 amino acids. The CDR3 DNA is TGTGCCAGCAGCTCGGGACTTAATAACAATGAGCAGTTCTTC. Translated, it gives CASSSGLNNNEQFF.

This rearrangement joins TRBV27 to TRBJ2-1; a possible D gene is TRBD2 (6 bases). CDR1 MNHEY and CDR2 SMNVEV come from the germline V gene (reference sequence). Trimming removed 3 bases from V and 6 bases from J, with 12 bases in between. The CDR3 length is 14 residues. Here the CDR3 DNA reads TGTGCCAGCAGTTTGAGTGCCGGGAGCAATGAGCAGTTCTTC. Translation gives CASSLSAGSNEQFF.

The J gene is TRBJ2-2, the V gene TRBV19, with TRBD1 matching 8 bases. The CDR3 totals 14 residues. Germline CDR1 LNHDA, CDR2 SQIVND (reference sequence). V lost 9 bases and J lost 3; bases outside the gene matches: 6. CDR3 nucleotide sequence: TGTGCCAGGCATGACAGGGGTCACACCGGGGAGCTGTTTTTT. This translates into CARHDRGHTGELFF.

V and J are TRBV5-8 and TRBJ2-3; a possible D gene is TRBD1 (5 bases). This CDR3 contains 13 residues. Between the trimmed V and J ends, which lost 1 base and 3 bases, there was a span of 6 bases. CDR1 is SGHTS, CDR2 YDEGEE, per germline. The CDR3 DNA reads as TGTGCCAGCAGCTTGCAGGGAACAGATACGCAGTATTTT. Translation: CASSLQGTDTQYF.

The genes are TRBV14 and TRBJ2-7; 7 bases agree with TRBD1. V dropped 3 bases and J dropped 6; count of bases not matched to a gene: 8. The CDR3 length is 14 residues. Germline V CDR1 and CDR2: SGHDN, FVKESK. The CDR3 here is CASSQAGQEAEQYF. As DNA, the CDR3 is TGTGCCAGCAGCCAGGCCGGACAGGAAGCCGAGCAGTACTTC.

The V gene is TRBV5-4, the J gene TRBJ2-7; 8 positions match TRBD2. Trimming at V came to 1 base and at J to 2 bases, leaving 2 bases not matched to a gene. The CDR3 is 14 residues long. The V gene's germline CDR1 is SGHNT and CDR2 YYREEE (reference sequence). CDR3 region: CASSLPGRAYEQYF. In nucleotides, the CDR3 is TGTGCCAGCAGCTTGCCCGGGAGGGCCTACGAGCAGTACTTC.

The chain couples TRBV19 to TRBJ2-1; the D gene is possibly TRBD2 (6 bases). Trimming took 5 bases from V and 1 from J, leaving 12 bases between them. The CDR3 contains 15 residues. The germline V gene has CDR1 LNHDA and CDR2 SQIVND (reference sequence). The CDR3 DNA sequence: TGTGCCAGTAGTCCCCTTGGGGGGTCCTACAATGAGCAGTTCTTC. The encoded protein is CASSPLGGSYNEQFF.

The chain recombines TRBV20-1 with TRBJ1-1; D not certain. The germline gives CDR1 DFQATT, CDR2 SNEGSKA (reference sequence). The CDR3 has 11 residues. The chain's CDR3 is CRVEQNTEAFF. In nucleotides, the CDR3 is TGCCGTGTCGAGCAGAACACTGAAGCTTTCTTT.

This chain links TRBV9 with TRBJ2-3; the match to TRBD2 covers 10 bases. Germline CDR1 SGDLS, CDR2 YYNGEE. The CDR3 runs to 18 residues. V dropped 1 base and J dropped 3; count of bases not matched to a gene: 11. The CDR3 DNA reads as TGTGCCAGCAGCGTAAGGGCTAGCGGGAGTCGGGGGACAGATACGCAGTATTTT. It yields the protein CASSVRASGSRGTDTQYF.